This is a list of T cell receptor beta chains from one sample in a study of blood T cell repertoires in COVID-19. Produced via immunoSEQ multiplex PCR; TCRdb's table is partial and in-frame only. Among roughly 250,000 clones listed, roughly 89% were seen once. The sequencing sample was made of peripheral blood. The receptors shown here come from a man aged 25 to 40 with acute or convalescent COVID-19. Both conserved end residues are part of each CDR3. The order of the fields is J gene, D gene, V gene, clone size, CDR3 protein, CDR3 DNA. D genes are given only for firm matches. Some rows mark clone size as missing; the rest say once, few, many or name a class of expanded clone.

TRBJ2-2	TRBD2	TRBV4-1	few	CASSPSGQGGELFF	TGCGCCAGCAGCCCTAGCGGCCAGGGAGGGGAGCTGTTTTTT
TRBJ1-2	-	TRBV2	-	CASKPEAAYGYTF	TGTGCCAGCAAGCCGGAGGCCGCCTATGGCTACACCTTC
TRBJ2-4	-	TRBV3-1/TRBV3-2	-	CASSRQERNIQYF	TGTGCCAGCAGCCGACAAGAGAGAAACATTCAGTACTTC
TRBJ2-2	-	TRBV9	-	CASSVGLTGELFF	TGTGCCAGCAGCGTAGGGCTCACCGGGGAGCTGTTTTTT
TRBJ1-5	TRBD1	TRBV28	-	CASSTPGQGLSNQPQHF	TGTGCCAGCAGTACACCGGGACAGGGTTTGAGCAATCAGCCCCAGCATTTT
TRBJ2-2	-	TRBV7-2	-	CASSQAAYTGELFF	TGTGCCAGCAGCCAAGCGGCCTACACCGGGGAGCTGTTTTTT
TRBJ2-2	TRBD1	TRBV18	-	CASSSRNRGRGTGELFF	TGTGCCAGCTCGTCCAGAAACAGGGGAAGGGGCACCGGGGAGCTGTTTTTT
TRBJ1-1	-	TRBV4-2	-	CASSEAGTEAFF	TGTGCCAGCTCTGAGGCGGGAACTGAAGCTTTCTTT
TRBJ2-7	TRBD1	TRBV18	-	CASSPAIVGQVNEQYF	TGTGCCAGCTCACCCGCTATTGTGGGACAGGTGAACGAGCAGTACTTC
TRBJ2-7	TRBD1	TRBV28	-	CASSSQDRGFCEQYF	TGTGCCAGCAGTTCCCAGGACAGGGGATTTTGCGAGCAGTACTTC
TRBJ2-1	TRBD2	TRBV15	-	CATGDREGLFYNEQFF	TGTGCCACCGGGGATCGGGAGGGCCTCTTCTACAATGAGCAGTTCTTC
TRBJ1-2	TRBD1	TRBV10-3	-	CAISESTTQGAVYGYTF	TGTGCCATCAGTGAGTCGACAACGCAGGGGGCTGTCTATGGCTACACCTTC
TRBJ2-2	-	TRBV28	-	CASSPLNLGNRANTGELFF	TGTGCCAGCAGTCCCCTTAACCTCGGGAACAGGGCGAACACCGGGGAGCTGTTTTTT
TRBJ2-1	-	TRBV7-6	-	CASSLIQSSEQFF	TGTGCCAGCAGCTTAATCCAGTCGTCCGAGCAGTTCTTC
TRBJ2-7	TRBD1	TRBV7-9	-	CASSLIGGAGYEQYF	TGTGCCAGCAGCTTAATAGGGGGCGCTGGGTACGAGCAGTACTTC
TRBJ2-3	-	TRBV5-1	-	CASRRGGDSGDTQYF	TGCGCCAGCCGACGGGGCGGGGACAGTGGAGATACGCAGTATTTT
TRBJ1-1	-	TRBV9	-	CASSVDAGWDTEAFF	TGTGCCAGCAGCGTAGATGCAGGGTGGGACACTGAAGCTTTCTTT
TRBJ2-1	-	TRBV6-5	-	CASSYSSYNEQFF	TGTGCCAGCAGTTACTCGAGCTACAATGAGCAGTTCTTC
TRBJ1-5	-	TRBV24-1	-	CATSDLFRNQPQHF	TGTGCCACCAGTGATCTGTTCCGCAATCAGCCCCAGCATTTT
TRBJ1-1	TRBD1	TRBV19	-	CASSIGTGGTAFF	TGTGCCAGTAGTATCGGGACAGGGGGAACAGCTTTCTTT
TRBJ2-2	TRBD2	TRBV5-4	many	CASSLDQRRGDTGELFF	TGTGCCAGCAGCTTGGATCAAAGGCGGGGGGACACCGGGGAGCTGTTTTTT
TRBJ2-5	TRBD1	TRBV7-3	-	CASSFRTGRGGETQYF	TGTGCCAGCAGCTTCAGGACAGGGAGAGGCGGAGAGACCCAGTACTTC
TRBJ1-1	TRBD1	TRBV24-1	once	CATSDFYFLDRRMNTEAFF	TGTGCCACCAGTGATTTCTATTTTCTGGACAGGAGAATGAACACTGAAGCTTTCTTT